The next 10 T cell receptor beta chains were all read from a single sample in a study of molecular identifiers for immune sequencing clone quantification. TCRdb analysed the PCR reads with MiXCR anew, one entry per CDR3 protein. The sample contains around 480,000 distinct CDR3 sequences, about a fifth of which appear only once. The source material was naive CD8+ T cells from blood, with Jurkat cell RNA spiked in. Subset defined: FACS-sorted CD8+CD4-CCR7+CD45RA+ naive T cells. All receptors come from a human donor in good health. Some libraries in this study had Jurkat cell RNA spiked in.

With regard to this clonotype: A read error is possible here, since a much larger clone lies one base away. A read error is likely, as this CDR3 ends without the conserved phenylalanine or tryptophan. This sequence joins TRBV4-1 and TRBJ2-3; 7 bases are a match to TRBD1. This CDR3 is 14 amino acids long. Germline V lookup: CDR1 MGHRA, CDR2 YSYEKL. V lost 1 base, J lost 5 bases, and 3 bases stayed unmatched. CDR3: CASSQGQGLDTQYS. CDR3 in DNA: TGCGCCAGCAGCCAAGGACAGGGTTTAGATACGCAGTATTCT.

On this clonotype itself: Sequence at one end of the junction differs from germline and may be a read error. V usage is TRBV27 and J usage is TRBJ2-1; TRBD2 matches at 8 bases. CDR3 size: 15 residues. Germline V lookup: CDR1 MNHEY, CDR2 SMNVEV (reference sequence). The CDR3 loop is CAGSLWTSSPDEQFF. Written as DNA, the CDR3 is TGTGCCGGCAGTCTATGGACTAGCAGCCCCGATGAGCAGTTCTTC.

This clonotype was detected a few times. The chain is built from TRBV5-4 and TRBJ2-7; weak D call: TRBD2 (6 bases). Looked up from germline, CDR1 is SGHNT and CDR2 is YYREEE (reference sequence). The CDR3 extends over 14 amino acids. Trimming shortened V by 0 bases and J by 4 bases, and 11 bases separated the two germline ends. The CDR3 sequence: CASSLAGVVYEQYF. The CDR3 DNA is TGTGCCAGCAGCTTGGCGGGAGTGGTATACGAGCAGTACTTC.

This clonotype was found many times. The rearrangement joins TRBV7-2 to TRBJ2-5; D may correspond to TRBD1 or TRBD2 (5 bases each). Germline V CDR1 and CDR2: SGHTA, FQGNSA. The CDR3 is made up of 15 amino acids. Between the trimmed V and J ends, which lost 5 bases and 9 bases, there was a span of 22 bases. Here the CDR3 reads CASSRNTGALRAQYF. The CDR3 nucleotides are TGTGCCAGCAGCCGTAACACCGGGGCGCTTAGGGCCCAGTACTTC. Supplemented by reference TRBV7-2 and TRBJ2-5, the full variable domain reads GAGVSQSPSNKVTEKGKDVELRCDPISGHTALYWYRQSLGQGLEFLIYFQGNSAPDKSGLPSDRFSAERTGGSVSTLTIQRTQQEDSAVYLCASSRNTGALRAQYFGPGTRLLVL.

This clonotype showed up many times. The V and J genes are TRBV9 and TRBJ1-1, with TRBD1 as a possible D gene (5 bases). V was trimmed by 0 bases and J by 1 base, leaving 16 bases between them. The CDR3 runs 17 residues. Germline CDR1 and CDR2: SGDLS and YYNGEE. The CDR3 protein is CASSVGFRQGPNTEAFF. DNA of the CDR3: TGTGCCAGCAGCGTAGGGTTCCGGCAGGGCCCGAACACTGAAGCTTTCTTT. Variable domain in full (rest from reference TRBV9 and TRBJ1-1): DSGVTQTPKHLITATGQRVTLRCSPRSGDLSVYWYQQSLDQGLQFLIQYYNGEERAKGNILERFSAQQFPDLHSELNLSSLELGDSALYFCASSVGFRQGPNTEAFFGQGTRLTVV.

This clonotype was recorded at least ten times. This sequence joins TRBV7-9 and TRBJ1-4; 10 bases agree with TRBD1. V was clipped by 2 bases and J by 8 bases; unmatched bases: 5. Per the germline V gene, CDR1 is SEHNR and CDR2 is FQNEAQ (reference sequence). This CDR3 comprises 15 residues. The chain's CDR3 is CASSLSGTGDEKLFF. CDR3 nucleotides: TGTGCCAGCAGCTTATCTGGGACAGGGGACGAAAAACTGTTTTTT. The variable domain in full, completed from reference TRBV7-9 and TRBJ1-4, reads DTGVSQNPRHKITKRGQNVTFRCDPISEHNRLYWYRQTLGQGPEFLTYFQNEAQLEKSRLLSDRFSAERPKGSFSTLEIQRTEQGDSAMYLCASSLSGTGDEKLFFGSGTQLSVL.

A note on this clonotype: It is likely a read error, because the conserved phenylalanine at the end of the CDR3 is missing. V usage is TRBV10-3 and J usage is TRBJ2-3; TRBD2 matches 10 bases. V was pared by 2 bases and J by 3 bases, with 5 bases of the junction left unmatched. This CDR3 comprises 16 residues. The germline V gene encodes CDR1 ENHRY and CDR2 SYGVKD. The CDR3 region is CAISEHGLAETDTQYL. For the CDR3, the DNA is TGTGCCATCAGTGAGCACGGACTAGCGGAAACAGATACGCAGTATCTT.

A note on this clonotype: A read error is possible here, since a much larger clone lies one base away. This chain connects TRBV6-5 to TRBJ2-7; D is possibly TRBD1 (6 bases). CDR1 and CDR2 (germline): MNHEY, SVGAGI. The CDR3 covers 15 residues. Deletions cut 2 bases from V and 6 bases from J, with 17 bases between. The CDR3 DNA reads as TGTGCCAGCAGTTACGGCGCAGGGTCCAGGGGCGAGCAGTACTTC. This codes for CASSYGAGSRGEQYF.

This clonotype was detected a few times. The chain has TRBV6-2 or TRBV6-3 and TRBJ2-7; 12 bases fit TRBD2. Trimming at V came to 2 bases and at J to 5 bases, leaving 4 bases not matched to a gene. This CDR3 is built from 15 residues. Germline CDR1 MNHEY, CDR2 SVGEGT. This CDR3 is CASSYLTSGGDEQYF. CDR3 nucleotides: TGTGCCAGCAGTTACCTGACTAGCGGGGGTGACGAGCAGTACTTC.

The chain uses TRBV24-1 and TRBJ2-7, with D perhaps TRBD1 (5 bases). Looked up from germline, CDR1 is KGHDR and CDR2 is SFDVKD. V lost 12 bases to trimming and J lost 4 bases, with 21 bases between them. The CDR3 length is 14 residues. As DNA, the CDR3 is TGTGCCCCCACTCAGGGTGCCGTTGGGTACGAGCAGTACTTC. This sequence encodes CAPTQGAVGYEQYF.